This passage covers 4 T cell receptor beta chains from one sample sequenced in a study of OX40 agonist ivuxolimab in advanced cancers. Sequenced by immunoSEQ multiplex PCR; TCRdb stores in-frame clones only, minus some. This repertoire shows 69,000 or so clones, 82% found once; its top ten account for 6.5% to 7.5%. The sample in question was CD4+ or CD8+ T cells sorted from blood, obtained in a trial of the OX40 agonist ivuxolimab. These receptor sequences come from an adult with an advanced solid tumor such as melanoma, head and neck, liver or kidney cancer.

This chain connects TRBV10-3 to TRBJ1-1; maybe TRBD1 (5 bases). The CDR3 is made up of 13 amino acids. Germline V gene data show CDR1 as ENHRY and CDR2 as SYGVKD. Trimming shortened V by 6 bases and J by 4 bases, and 12 bases separated the two germline ends. DNA of the CDR3: TGTGCCATCAGCCAGGGTGGGGTCACTGAAGCTTTCTTT. Protein product: CAISQGGVTEAFF.

This clone is a singleton in its sample. The rearrangement links TRBV18 to TRBJ2-1; possible D gene TRBD2, 6 bases. V gave up 2 bases and J gave up 1 base, with 9 bases separating them. There are 15 residues in the CDR3. CDR1 KGHSH and CDR2 LQKENI come from the germline V gene. CDR3 sequence: CASSPDSGSYNEQFF. Here the CDR3 DNA reads TGTGCCAGCTCACCAGACAGCGGGTCCTACAATGAGCAGTTCTTC.

The V and J genes are TRBV5-6 and TRBJ2-2, with TRBD1 as a possible D gene (5 bases). The ends were cut back, 2 bases at V and 4 bases at J, with 15 bases in the middle. The CDR3 contains 16 residues. The germline V gene encodes CDR1 SGHDT and CDR2 YYEEEE. The CDR3 is CASSFSYRRVTGELFF. DNA of the CDR3: TGTGCCAGCAGCTTCAGTTACAGGCGAGTCACCGGGGAGCTGTTTTTT.

The rearrangement uses TRBV7-8 and TRBJ2-6; no firm D call. Germline V lookup: CDR1 SGHVS, CDR2 FQNEAQ. The CDR3 length is 14 residues. V was pared by 3 bases and J by 0 bases, with 3 bases between. The CDR3 nucleotides read TGTGCCAGCAGCTTCGTCTCTGGGGCCAACGTCCTGACTTTC. This sequence encodes CASSFVSGANVLTF.